The source of this TCR beta chain is a study of blood T cell repertoires in COVID-19. The overall study: The samples span acute and convalescent COVID-19 from the United States, Italy and Spain. The analysed material was cDNA or gDNA that came from T cells, B-cell-depleted T cells, or PBMCs.

As processed by the authors: From reference gene primer amplification, estimates of nucleated cell counts were derived. Only in-frame clones appear in the TCRdb table, and some are missing; sequencing was by immunoSEQ multiplex PCR. The DNA gave D and trimming, while V, J and clone size come from that table. This sample has more than 150,000 clones; more than 85% occur once, and the top ten carry around 1.9%. CDR1 is SNHLY, CDR2 FYNNEI, per germline. The V end was cut by 3 bases, the J end by 8 bases, with 16 bases between. The CDR3 is 14 residues long. This sequence originates from an older man with active or convalescent COVID-19. Sequenced: peripheral blood. This sequence joins TRBV2 and TRBJ1-1; unclear D gene. CDR3 nucleotide sequence: TGTGCCAGCAGTGATGGTTCTACCCTCGGGGAAGCTTTCTTT. Amino acid sequence: CASSDGSTLGEAFF.